A selection of T cell receptor beta chains follows, all from one sample in a study of siplizumab effects on memory and regulatory T cells. Some clones are missing from TCRdb's copy, which holds only in-frame ones; the method was immunoSEQ multiplex PCR. The repertoire consists of about 50,000 clones, with roughly 93% occurring once and the leading ten covering 15% to 20%. Sequences were obtained from CD8+ T cells sorted from blood. Every receptor here comes from a human donor in good health. CDR3s include the opening cysteine and the closing phenylalanine or tryptophan.

j_call v_call cdr3_aa
TRBJ1-5 TRBV7-9 CASSSGRGDQPQHF
TRBJ2-1 TRBV19 CASSIDQVGYLQFF
TRBJ2-3 TRBV7-6 CASSLGLAGGPGIDTQYF
TRBJ2-1 TRBV11-2 CASSFRQGYTEQFF
TRBJ2-1 TRBV27 CASRHGGGYLNEQFF
TRBJ2-7 TRBV19 CASSTAGRSPYEQYF
TRBJ1-1 TRBV28 CASSTPQGYDTEAFF
TRBJ2-1 TRBV7-9 CASSLDLGGSYNEQFF
TRBJ1-2 TRBV19 CASSPGQGIWSTF
TRBJ2-1 TRBV28 CASNPLGSYNEQFF
TRBJ2-1 TRBV2 CASSDQGNNEQFF
TRBJ2-3 TRBV6-4 CASSERAGGADTQYF
TRBJ2-1 TRBV7-3 CASSLSLVQNEQFF
TRBJ2-3 TRBV7-3 CASSPLTEDTQYF
TRBJ2-2 TRBV10-3 CAIRQGANTGELFF
TRBJ2-5 TRBV11-2 CASSLALGGLETQYF
TRBJ1-5 TRBV15 CATRPGQGSNQPQHF
TRBJ1-4 TRBV4-1 CASSQVRGDRRKLFF